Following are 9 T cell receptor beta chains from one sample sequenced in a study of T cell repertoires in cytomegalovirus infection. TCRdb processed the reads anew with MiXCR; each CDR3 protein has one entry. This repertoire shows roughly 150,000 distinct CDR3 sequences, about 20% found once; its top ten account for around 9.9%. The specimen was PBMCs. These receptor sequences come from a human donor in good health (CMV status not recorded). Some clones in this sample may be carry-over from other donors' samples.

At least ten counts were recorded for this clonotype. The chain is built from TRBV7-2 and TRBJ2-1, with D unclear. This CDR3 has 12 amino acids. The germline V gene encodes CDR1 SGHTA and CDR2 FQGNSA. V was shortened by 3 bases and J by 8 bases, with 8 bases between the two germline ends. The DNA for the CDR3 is TGTGCCAGCAGCTTTTCTTTTGATGAGCAGTTCTTC. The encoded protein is CASSFSFDEQFF.

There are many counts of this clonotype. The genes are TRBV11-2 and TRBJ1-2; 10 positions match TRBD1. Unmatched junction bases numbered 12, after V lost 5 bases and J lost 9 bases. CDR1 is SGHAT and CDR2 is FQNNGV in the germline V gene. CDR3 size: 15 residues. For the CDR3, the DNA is TGTGCCAGCAGCCCGGCGGGACAGGGGACGTCGAGCTACACCTTC. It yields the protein CASSPAGQGTSSYTF. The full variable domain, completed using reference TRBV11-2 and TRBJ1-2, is EAGVAQSPRYKIIEKRQSVAFWCNPISGHATLYWYQQILGQGPKLLIQFQNNGVVDDSQLPKDRFSAERLKGVDSTLKIQPAKLEDSAVYLCASSPAGQGTSSYTFGSGTRLTVV.

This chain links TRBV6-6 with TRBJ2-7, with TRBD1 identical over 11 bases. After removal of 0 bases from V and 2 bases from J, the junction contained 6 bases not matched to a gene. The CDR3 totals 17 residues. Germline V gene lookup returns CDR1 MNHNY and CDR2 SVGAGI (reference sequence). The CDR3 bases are TGTGCCAGCAGTTACTCGAGTATGGGACAGGGGGCCTACGAGCAGTACTTC. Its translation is CASSYSSMGQGAYEQYF.

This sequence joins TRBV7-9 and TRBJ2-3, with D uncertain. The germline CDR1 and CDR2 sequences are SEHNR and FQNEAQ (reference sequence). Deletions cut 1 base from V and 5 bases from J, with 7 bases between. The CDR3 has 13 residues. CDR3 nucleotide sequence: TGTGCCAGCAGCTTAGTGGTCAAAGATACGCAGTATTTT. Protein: CASSLVVKDTQYF.

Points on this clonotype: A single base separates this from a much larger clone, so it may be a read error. CDR3 protein: CDSSPDARSYNEQFF. The CDR3 DNA follows: TGTGACAGCAGTCCTGACGCCCGATCCTACAATGAGCAGTTCTTC. The V gene is TRBV7-2, the J gene TRBJ2-1; D is ambiguous. This CDR3 region has 15 residues. Germline CDR1 and CDR2: SGHTA and FQGNSA.

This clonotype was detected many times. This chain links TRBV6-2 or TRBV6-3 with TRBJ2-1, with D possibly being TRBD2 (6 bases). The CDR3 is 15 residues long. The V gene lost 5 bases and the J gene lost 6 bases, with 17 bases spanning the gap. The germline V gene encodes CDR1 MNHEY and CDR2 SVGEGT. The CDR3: CASSPTPLRGNEQFF. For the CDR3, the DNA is TGTGCCAGCAGTCCGACGCCCTTGCGGGGCAATGAGCAGTTCTTC.

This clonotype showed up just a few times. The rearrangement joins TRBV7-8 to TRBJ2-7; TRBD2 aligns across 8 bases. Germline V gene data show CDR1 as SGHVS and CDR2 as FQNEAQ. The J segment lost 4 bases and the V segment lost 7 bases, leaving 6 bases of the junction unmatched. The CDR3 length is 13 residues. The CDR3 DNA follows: TGTGCCAGCACCCCACGGGAGGGTTACGAGCAGTACTTC. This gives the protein CASTPREGYEQYF.

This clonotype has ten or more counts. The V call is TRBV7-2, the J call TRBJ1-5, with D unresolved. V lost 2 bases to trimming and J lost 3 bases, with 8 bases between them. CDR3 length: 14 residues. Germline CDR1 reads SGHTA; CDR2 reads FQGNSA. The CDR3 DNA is TGTGCCAGCAGCTTAACCCCCCTCAATCAGCCCCAGCATTTT. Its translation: CASSLTPLNQPQHF.

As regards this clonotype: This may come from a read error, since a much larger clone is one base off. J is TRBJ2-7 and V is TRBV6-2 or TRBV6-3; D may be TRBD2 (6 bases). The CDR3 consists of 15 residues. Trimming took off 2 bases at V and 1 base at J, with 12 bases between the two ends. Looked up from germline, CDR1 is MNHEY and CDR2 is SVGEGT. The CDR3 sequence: CASSYVTEGSYEQYF. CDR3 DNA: TGTGCCAGCAGTTACGTGACGGAGGGGTCCTACGAGCAGTACTTC.